The 18 T cell receptor beta chains presented below share a single source sample, sequenced in a study of shared clonotypes between healthy human individuals. Sequenced by immunoSEQ multiplex PCR; TCRdb stores in-frame clones only, minus some. The table includes roughly 76,000 clones, roughly two thirds detected once. Sequencing was performed on memory CD8+ T cells sorted from blood. Specified subset: CD45RO+ cells pooled with CCR7-negative TemRA cells. These receptors all stem from a man aged 25 to 40 in good health.

This clone was picked up a small number of times. The DNA for the CDR3 is TGTGCCAGCAGTGGTCAGCGAAGCCCGGACCTCTACAATGAGCAGTTCTTC. Translated, it gives CASSGQRSPDLYNEQFF. The V gene is TRBV25-1, the J gene TRBJ2-1; D not resolved. The CDR3 has 17 amino acids. V lost 4 bases to trimming and J lost 3 bases, with 19 bases between them. Germline V lookup: CDR1 MGHDK, CDR2 SYGVNS.

This chain uses TRBV19 with TRBJ2-1; maybe TRBD1 (6 bases). Trimming took 3 bases from V and 3 from J, leaving 6 bases between them. The V gene's germline CDR1 is LNHDA and CDR2 SQIVND (reference sequence). The CDR3 runs to 13 residues. The CDR3 DNA follows: TGTGCCAGTAGTATGGACAGCTACAATGAGCAGTTCTTC. It is translated as CASSMDSYNEQFF.

This chain uses TRBV4-1 with TRBJ2-7; 7 bases are a match to TRBD2. V shed 0 bases, J shed 5 bases, and the junction held 13 bases outside the gene matches. Looked up from germline, CDR1 is MGHRA and CDR2 is YSYEKL. The CDR3 sequence is 17 residues long. The CDR3 nucleotides are TGCGCCAGCAGCCAAGACCCCGGGACTACCCCCCCCCACGAGCAGTACTTC. Protein: CASSQDPGTTPPHEQYF.

This clone has a handful of counts. The chain links TRBV2 to TRBJ1-1, with 8 positions matching TRBD1. The germline V gene encodes CDR1 SNHLY and CDR2 FYNNEI. The CDR3 consists of 13 residues. V lost 6 bases, J lost 8 bases, and 8 bases stayed unmatched. Here the CDR3 reads CASRLSGGGEAFF. CDR3 DNA: TGTGCCAGCAGGCTCTCAGGGGGCGGCGAAGCTTTCTTT.

The chain is built from TRBV6-1 and TRBJ2-1; D is undetermined. Trimming cost V 6 bases and J 8 bases, with 17 bases left between them. The CDR3 has 14 residues. CDR1 is MNHNS and CDR2 is SASEGT in the germline V gene. CDR3 DNA sequence: TGTGCCAGCAGCGACCTCGGAAAACGGGATGAGCAGTTCTTC. Its translation is CASSDLGKRDEQFF.

The chain employs TRBV2 and TRBJ2-7, with TRBD1 as a possible D gene (6 bases). The CDR3 totals 19 residues. In germline, CDR1 is SNHLY, CDR2 FYNNEI. The germline V and J ends were trimmed by 1 base and 2 bases, with 24 bases remaining between them. The CDR3 is CASSEGDILRWETTYEQYF. For the CDR3, the DNA is TGTGCCAGCAGTGAAGGGGACATCCTCCGTTGGGAGACGACCTACGAGCAGTACTTC.

The rearrangement joins TRBV28 to TRBJ2-7; D perhaps matches TRBD1 (5 bases). With 5 bases removed from V and 8 bases from J, the gap between germline ends came to 25 bases. CDR1 is MDHEN, CDR2 SYDVKM, per germline. This CDR3 has 16 amino acids. The CDR3 sequence: CASSRYSGPDVFQQYF. CDR3 in DNA: TGTGCCAGCAGTCGCTACTCAGGGCCGGACGTTTTCCAGCAGTACTTC.

Comment on this clone: This probably arose from a read error, given a far larger clone one base away. CDR3 sequence (DNA): TGTGTCAGCAGCGAGGGACTAGCAGTTTTTGAGACCCAGTACTTC. Translation: CVSSEGLAVFETQYF. This chain joins TRBV9 and TRBJ2-5; 9 bases map to TRBD2. CDR3 size: 15 residues. Germline V gives CDR1 SGDLS, CDR2 YYNGEE.

The chain recombines TRBV9 with TRBJ2-3; maybe TRBD2 (5 bases). Trimming removed 4 bases from V and 1 base from J, with 16 bases in between. CDR1 SGDLS and CDR2 YYNGEE come from the germline V gene. The CDR3 runs to 16 residues. In nucleotides, the CDR3 is TGTGCCAGCAGCCCCGGGGTATTCATGGGCACAGATACGCAGTATTTT. As protein: CASSPGVFMGTDTQYF.

The rearrangement uses TRBV27 and TRBJ2-2; D is perhaps TRBD1 (5 bases). The CDR3 is 16 residues long. With 2 bases removed from V and 4 bases from J, the gap between germline ends came to 14 bases. Germline V gene sequence: CDR1 MNHEY, CDR2 SMNVEV (reference sequence). The CDR3 DNA follows: TGTGCCAGCAGTTTAGGGCAGGGTTTTGGCACCGGGGAGCTGTTTTTT. Amino acid sequence: CASSLGQGFGTGELFF.

The V gene is TRBV4-1, the J gene TRBJ2-1; D uncertain. The CDR3 spans 17 residues. V was cut by 0 bases and J by 5 bases, with 17 bases left in between. Germline V gene lookup returns CDR1 MGHRA and CDR2 YSYEKL. CDR3 in DNA: TGCGCCAGCAGCCAAGATCCCCCGTGGAGTCCCGACAATGAGCAGTTCTTC. This encodes CASSQDPPWSPDNEQFF.

The chain combines TRBV19 with TRBJ2-3; 9 nucleotides line up with TRBD2. Germline V gene sequence: CDR1 LNHDA, CDR2 SQIVND (reference sequence). Trimming cost V 5 bases and J 5 bases; bases outside gene matches: 5. This CDR3 has 14 amino acids. The CDR3 is CASSFSGSLDTQYF. In nucleotides, the CDR3 is TGTGCCAGTAGTTTTAGCGGGAGCCTAGATACGCAGTATTTT. Filled out from reference TRBV19 and TRBJ2-3, the complete variable domain reads DGGITQSPKYLFRKEGQNVTLSCEQNLNHDAMYWYRQDPGQGLRLIYYSQIVNDFQKGDIAEGYSVSREKKESFPLTVTSAQKNPTAFYLCASSFSGSLDTQYFGPGTRLTVL.

The chain uses TRBV18 and TRBJ2-1, with 10 bases matching TRBD2. The junction had 13 bases not matched to a gene; V was cut back by 3 bases and J by 5 bases. Germline V CDR1 and CDR2: KGHSH, LQKENI. The CDR3 totals 18 residues. Here the CDR3 reads CASSPRASGRDGHNEQFF. The CDR3 DNA reads TGTGCCAGCTCACCCCGGGCTAGCGGGAGAGATGGGCACAATGAGCAGTTCTTC.

The chain recombines TRBV9 with TRBJ2-7; 9 bases are a match to TRBD1. The CDR3 contains 14 residues. CDR1 and CDR2 from the germline V gene are SGDLS and YYNGEE. J gave up 3 bases and V 3 bases, and 4 bases lay outside the gene matches. CDR3 nucleotides: TGTGCCAGCAGCGCCGGGACAGGGAACTACGAGCAGTACTTC. The encoded protein is CASSAGTGNYEQYF.

The CDR3 DNA reads TGTGCCAGCAGCCAAGGGGACAGGGGAAGGACAGATACGCAGTATTTT. Its translation is CASSQGDRGRTDTQYF. The chain is built from TRBV4-2 and TRBJ2-3; 10 bases agree with TRBD1. The CDR3 spans 16 residues. Trimming removed 1 base from V and 3 bases from J; junction bases left unmatched: 4. CDR1 is LGHNA, CDR2 YNFKEQ, per germline.

A word on this clone: This sequence may be a read error, since a much larger clone differs from it by one base. Additional DNA sequences in this sample encode the identical CDR3. The V call is TRBV7-8, the J call TRBJ2-7, with D maybe TRBD2 (5 bases). Trimming took 6 bases from V and 5 from J, leaving 14 bases between them. Per germline, CDR1 SGHVS and CDR2 FQNEAQ. The CDR3 is made up of 13 amino acids. DNA for the CDR3: TGTGCCAGCAGTGCTCGGGGAATTGACGAGCAGTACTTC. This gives the protein CASSARGIDEQYF.

This clone was found once. The chain carries TRBV19 and TRBJ2-3; either TRBD1 or TRBD2 may fit D (5 bases each). The CDR3 has 12 residues. Trimming took off 6 bases at V and 5 bases at J, with 9 bases between the two ends. CDR1 is LNHDA, CDR2 SQIVND, per germline (reference sequence). The CDR3 region has the DNA TGTGCCAGTAGCGGGACGGAAGATACGCAGTATTTT. Translation gives CASSGTEDTQYF.

The CDR3 DNA reads as TGTGCCAGCAGCTTTGGGCTAGCCGGGGAGCTGTTTTTT. This codes for CASSFGLAGELFF. The V call is TRBV5-6, the J call TRBJ2-2; D gene uncertain. Germline assignment: CDR1 SGHDT and CDR2 YYEEEE. The CDR3 runs 13 residues. Trimming pared 2 bases from V and 6 bases from J, leaving 8 bases between. The whole variable domain, filled in from reference TRBV5-6 and TRBJ2-2, reads DAGVTQSPTHLIKTRGQQVTLRCSPKSGHDTVSWYQQALGQGPQFIFQYYEEEERQRGNFPDRFSGHQFPNYSSELNVNALLLGDSALYLCASSFGLAGELFFGEGSRLTVL.